This entry concerns a single T cell receptor beta chain. Its antigen remains unknown. With a much larger clone just one base away, this may be a read error. Quantitative 5'-RACE with molecular barcodes generated TCR beta libraries. TCRdb ran MiXCR on the 5' RACE reads and lists one entry per CDR3 protein. Of 200,000 or so distinct CDR3 sequences listed, roughly 13% are singletons. This specimen comes from a study of CD8 T cells in ankylosing spondylitis. The study's findings and limits: Some of the motif variants had earlier been found in reactive arthritis patients' fluid and blood. Ankylosing spondylitis blood appeared to be characterized by a TCR beta motif of 8 or 9 highly homologous variants.

The receptor comes from a female donor with ankylosing spondylitis or in good health (not recorded which). The sample was blood, either unsorted or a sorted T cell fraction (not recorded which).

The CDR3 DNA reads TGTGCCAGCAGCTACCCTAGTAGTGAAGCTTTCTTT. Translating gives CASSYPSSEAFF. V and J are TRBV6-2 or TRBV6-3 and TRBJ1-1; D unresolved. CDR3 length: 12 amino acids. Germline values: CDR1 MNHEY, CDR2 SVGEGT. The ends were cut back, 6 bases at V and 7 bases at J, with 12 bases in the middle.